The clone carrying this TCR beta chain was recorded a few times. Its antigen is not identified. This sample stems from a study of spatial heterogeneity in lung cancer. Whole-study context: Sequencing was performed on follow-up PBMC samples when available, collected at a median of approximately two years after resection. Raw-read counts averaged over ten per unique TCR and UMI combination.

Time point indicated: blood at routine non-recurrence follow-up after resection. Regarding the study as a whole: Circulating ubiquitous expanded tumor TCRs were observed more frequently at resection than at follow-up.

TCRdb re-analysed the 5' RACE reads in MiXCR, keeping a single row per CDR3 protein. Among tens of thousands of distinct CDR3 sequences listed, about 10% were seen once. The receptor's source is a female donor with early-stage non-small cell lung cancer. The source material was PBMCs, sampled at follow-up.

Here the CDR3 DNA reads TGCAGTGCTAGAGGGGTATTAATCGGCACTGAAGCTTTCTTT. Its translation: CSARGVLIGTEAFF. The chain recombines TRBV20-1 with TRBJ1-1; D remains ambiguous. Trimming removed 1 base from V and 4 bases from J, with 13 bases in between. Germline-derived CDR1 and CDR2 are DFQATT and SNEGSKA (reference sequence). CDR3 length equals 14 residues.